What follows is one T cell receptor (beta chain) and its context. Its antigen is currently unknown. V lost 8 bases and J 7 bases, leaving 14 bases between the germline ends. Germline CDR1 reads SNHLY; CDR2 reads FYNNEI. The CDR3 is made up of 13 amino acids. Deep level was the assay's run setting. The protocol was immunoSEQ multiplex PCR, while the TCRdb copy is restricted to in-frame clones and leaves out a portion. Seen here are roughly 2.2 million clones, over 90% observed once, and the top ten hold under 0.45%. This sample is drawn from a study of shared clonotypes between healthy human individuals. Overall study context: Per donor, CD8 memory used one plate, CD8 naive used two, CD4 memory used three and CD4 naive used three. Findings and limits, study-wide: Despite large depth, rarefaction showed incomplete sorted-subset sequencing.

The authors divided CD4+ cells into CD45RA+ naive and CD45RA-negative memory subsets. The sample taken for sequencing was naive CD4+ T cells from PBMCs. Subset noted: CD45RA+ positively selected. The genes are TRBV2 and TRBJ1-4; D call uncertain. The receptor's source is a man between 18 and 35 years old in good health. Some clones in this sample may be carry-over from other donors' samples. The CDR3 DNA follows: TGTGCCAGCCAGAGGGAGGGCGGTGAAAAACTGTTTTTT. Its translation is CASQREGGEKLFF.